A selection of T cell receptor beta chains follows, all from one sample in a study of blood T cell repertoires in COVID-19. Clones were read by immunoSEQ multiplex PCR, and TCRdb kept only the in-frame ones, dropping some. Counted here are 150,000 to 200,000 clones, around 90% occurring once; the ten biggest clones make up roughly 6.7%. Material for sequencing was peripheral blood. The receptor set was obtained from a middle-aged man with acute or convalescent COVID-19. Both conserved end residues are part of each CDR3. D genes are given only for firm matches. The size of a clone is reported for some rows only, either as once, few or many, or as a class for expanded clones.

- 16 TRBJ1-1 TRBV4-3 - CASSQIAMGPNTEAFF TGCGCCAGCAGCCAAATAGCTATGGGGCCGAACACTGAAGCTTTCTTT
- 14 TRBJ1-6 TRBV5-4 - CASSLEGRDSPLHF TGTGCCAGCAGCTTGGAGGGGAGGGATTCACCCCTCCACTTT
TRBD2 15 TRBJ2-1 TRBV19 - CASSVLAALTDEQFF TGTGCCAGTAGTGTACTAGCGGCCCTTACTGATGAGCAGTTCTTC
TRBD1 14 TRBJ1-4 TRBV5-1 - CASSPGQGNEKLFF TGCGCCAGCAGCCCGGGACAGGGGAATGAAAAACTGTTTTTT
- 15 TRBJ2-1 TRBV13 - CASRRVSSSYNEQFF TGTGCCTCACGGCGGGTTTCAAGCTCCTACAATGAGCAGTTCTTC
TRBD1 13 TRBJ2-7 TRBV5-1 - CASRPGQGDEQYF TGCGCCAGCAGGCCGGGACAGGGTGACGAGCAGTACTTC
TRBD1 11 TRBJ2-3 TRBV29-1 - CSVAPDRGPYF TGCAGCGTCGCTCCCGACAGGGGCCCGTATTTT
TRBD1 15 TRBJ2-7 TRBV19 - CASSGRQGLSYEQYF TGTGCCAGTAGTGGGAGACAGGGCCTCTCCTACGAGCAGTACTTC
- 16 TRBJ1-1 TRBV7-9 few CASSLVGSGEGTEAFF TGTGCCAGCAGCTTAGTTGGTTCCGGGGAGGGGACTGAAGCTTTCTTT
- 15 TRBJ2-2 TRBV3-1/TRBV3-2 - CASSPTTAGTGELFF TGTGCCAGCAGCCCCACAACGGCAGGCACCGGGGAGCTGTTTTTT
- 14 TRBJ1-1 TRBV27 - CASSTISWSTEAFF TGTGCCAGCAGCACAATCAGTTGGAGCACTGAAGCTTTCTTT
TRBD2 16 TRBJ2-1 TRBV4-2 - CASNGGGGAPYNEQFF TGTGCCAGCAACGGGGGCGGGGGGGCTCCCTACAATGAGCAGTTCTTC
- 14 TRBJ1-4 TRBV3-1/TRBV3-2 - CASSQYLTGEKLFF TGTGCCAGCAGCCAGTACTTGACCGGGGAAAAACTGTTTTTT
TRBD1 14 TRBJ2-5 TRBV7-9 - CASLGQGGQETQYF TGTGCCAGCCTGGGACAGGGGGGCCAAGAGACCCAGTACTTC
TRBD1 15 TRBJ1-2 TRBV6-2/TRBV6-3 - CASSYRQGFWYGYTF TGTGCCAGCAGTTACCGACAGGGCTTCTGGTATGGCTACACCTTC
TRBD1 15 TRBJ1-2 TRBV6-1 - CASSEGRQGYYGYTF TGTGCCAGCAGTGAAGGGCGACAGGGGTACTATGGCTACACCTTC
TRBD1 15 TRBJ2-1 TRBV15 once CATSTGGKSYNEQFF TGTGCCACCAGCACAGGGGGCAAGAGTTACAATGAGCAGTTCTTC
- 17 TRBJ1-1 TRBV4-3 - CASSQDTQTGGYTEAFF TGCGCCAGCAGCCAAGATACCCAAACTGGGGGGTACACTGAAGCTTTCTTT
TRBD1 14 TRBJ2-7 TRBV11-3 - CASSFRTGDYEQYF TGTGCCAGCAGCTTCAGGACAGGGGATTACGAGCAGTACTTC
TRBD1 18 TRBJ1-5 TRBV27 - CASSFQRGQGVSNQPQHF TGTGCCAGCAGTTTCCAGCGGGGGCAGGGGGTTAGCAATCAGCCCCAGCATTTT
- 19 TRBJ2-6 TRBV4-2 - CASSQDPQGLGVGANVLTF TGTGCCAGCAGCCAAGATCCCCAGGGGCTAGGGGTTGGGGCCAACGTCCTGACTTTC
TRBD2 17 TRBJ2-5 TRBV6-2/TRBV6-3 - CASSYGFLAGGQETQYF TGTGCCAGCAGTTACGGTTTTCTAGCGGGGGGCCAAGAGACCCAGTACTTC
TRBD1 15 TRBJ2-2 TRBV9 - CASSADRGWTGELFF TGTGCCAGCAGCGCTGACAGGGGATGGACCGGGGAGCTGTTTTTT
- 17 TRBJ1-5 TRBV11-2 - CASSFGGGGLGNQPQHF TGTGCCAGCAGCTTCGGCGGGGGCGGATTGGGCAATCAGCCCCAGCATTTT
TRBD2 18 TRBJ2-2 TRBV27 - CASSPRGLAGGRTGELFF TGTGCCAGCAGTCCCCGGGGACTAGCGGGGGGGAGGACCGGGGAGCTGTTTTTT
- 14 TRBJ1-2 TRBV3-1/TRBV3-2 - CASRMPGTNYGYTF TGTGCCAGCAGAATGCCCGGGACAAACTATGGCTACACCTTC
- 14 TRBJ2-7 TRBV6-5 - CASTGRTPPYEQYF TGTGCCAGCACCGGAAGGACACCACCCTACGAGCAGTACTTC
- 14 TRBJ2-3 TRBV6-5 - CASIFSEDTDTQYF TGTGCCAGCATATTCAGCGAGGACACAGATACGCAGTATTTT
- 15 TRBJ2-2 TRBV2 - CASSTYTGYTGELFF TGTGCCAGCAGTACTTACACAGGGTACACCGGGGAGCTGTTTTTT
- 13 TRBJ2-1 TRBV5-4 - CASSLNQGKVQFF TGTGCCAGCAGCTTGAACCAGGGGAAGGTTCAGTTCTTC
- 16 TRBJ2-7 TRBV21-1 - CASSKNRDRTSYEQYF TGTGCCAGCAGCAAAAACCGGGACAGGACATCCTACGAGCAGTACTTC